Listed below are T cell receptor beta chains from one sample, sequenced in a study of vaccination effects on CD4 cells after COVID-19. These receptors have no identified antigens. Sequencing was performed with immunoSEQ multiplex PCR; in TCRdb, only in-frame clones are kept and a portion is missing. The data hold some 30,000 clones, with around 80% observed a single time. This specimen was CD4+ T cells from PBMCs cultured with HCoV-NL63 spike peptides, taken after COVID-19 vaccination. These receptors came from a human donor who received a COVID-19 vaccine. Some clones in this sample may be carry-over from other donors' samples. Both conserved end residues are part of each CDR3. The D gene is left open where the match is weak. Size tells how often a clone was seen (once, few, many) or the class of an expanded clone, and some rows leave it out.

TRBV24-1,TRBD1,TRBJ2-5,-,CATSDLGTALETQYF,TGTGCCACCAGTGATTTGGGGACAGCGTTAGAGACCCAGTACTTC
TRBV18,-,TRBJ1-4,-,CASSPKSAGTNEKLFF,TGTGCCAGCTCACCAAAATCGGCAGGGACTAATGAAAAACTGTTTTTT
TRBV3-1/TRBV3-2,-,TRBJ2-5,-,CASSQMPSTGETQYF,TGTGCCAGCAGCCAAATGCCTTCAACGGGGGAGACCCAGTACTTC
TRBV3-1/TRBV3-2,TRBD1,TRBJ1-2,-,CASSPEGPGQGRSNYGYTF,TGTGCCAGCAGCCCGGAGGGGCCGGGACAGGGGCGGTCTAACTATGGCTACACCTTC
TRBV2,TRBD2,TRBJ2-5,-,CASRRFAGTSQETQYF,TGTGCCAGCAGACGTTTCGCCGGGACTAGCCAAGAGACCCAGTACTTC
TRBV7-3,-,TRBJ1-1,once,CASSLTLAAFF,TGTGCCAGCAGCTTGACCCTGGCCGCTTTCTTT
TRBV7-2,-,TRBJ2-1,-,CASSLFYEQFF,TGTGCCAGCAGCTTATTCTATGAGCAGTTCTTC
TRBV5-1,-,TRBJ2-1,-,CASSLVGLEQFF,TGCGCCAGCAGCTTGGTCGGCCTCGAGCAGTTCTTC
TRBV7-9,-,TRBJ1-3,few,CASSSNRVSNTIYF,TGTGCCAGCAGCTCCAACAGGGTTTCAAACACCATATATTTT
TRBV28,-,TRBJ2-3,-,CASSSLYTQYF,TGTGCCAGCAGTTCGCTTTATACGCAGTATTTT
TRBV15,-,TRBJ1-3,-,CATSRGGPGNTIYF,TGTGCCACCAGCAGAGGTGGGCCTGGAAACACCATATATTTT
TRBV6-5,TRBD1,TRBJ1-3,-,CASRGTGGNTIYF,TGTGCCAGCAGGGGGACAGGGGGAAACACCATATATTTT
TRBV27,-,TRBJ2-3,-,CASSLFKGPSTDTQYF,TGTGCCAGCAGTTTATTTAAGGGGCCTAGCACAGATACGCAGTATTTT
TRBV24-1,TRBD1,TRBJ1-4,-,CATSDPTGGGEKLFF,TGTGCCACCAGTGACCCGACAGGGGGAGGAGAAAAACTGTTTTTT
TRBV24-1,-,TRBJ2-1,once,CATSDSTGEHSYNEQFF,TGTGCCACCAGTGATTCTACGGGGGAACACTCCTACAATGAGCAGTTCTTC
TRBV11-2,-,TRBJ1-1,once,CASSLRGPAPNTEAFF,TGTGCCAGCAGCTTACGGGGCCCAGCTCCGAACACTGAAGCTTTCTTT
TRBV29-1,-,TRBJ2-5,-,CSVEVGAQETQYF,TGCAGCGTTGAAGTGGGGGCCCAAGAGACCCAGTACTTC
TRBV6-5,-,TRBJ1-1,-,CAAGRHEGSEAFF,TGTGCCGCAGGTCGACATGAGGGATCTGAAGCTTTCTTT
TRBV4-1,-,TRBJ2-1,-,CASSERQGYNEQFF,TGCGCCAGCAGCGAGCGGCAGGGTTACAATGAGCAGTTCTTC
TRBV7-9,-,TRBJ2-2,-,CASSSEGTGELFF,TGTGCCAGCAGCTCCGAGGGCACCGGGGAGCTGTTTTTT
TRBV18,-,TRBJ1-1,once,CASSPPLGDEAFF,TGTGCCAGCTCACCACCCTTGGGCGATGAAGCTTTCTTT
TRBV4-3,TRBD1,TRBJ1-2,-,CASSHPTGRNGYTF,TGCGCCAGCAGCCATCCGACAGGGAGGAATGGCTACACCTTC